The 23 T cell receptor beta chains below were found in one sample sequenced in a study of naive and memory T cell subsets (dated by TCRdb to about 2017). Library method: UMI-ligation and nested PCR. For sequencing, an Illumina MiSeq was employed. The beta constant-region primer was an equimolar mix of two oligonucleotides covering both TRBC1 and TRBC2. The ligated cDNA went through four rounds of PCR with nested alpha and beta constant-region primers together with the SP2 primer. The public sequencing data were trimmed at Q25 with fastp and processed into clonotypes with MiXCR by TCRdb, which kept only in-frame beta chains. Merged by CDR3 protein, the rows form single entries marked with the most common genes and DNA. The sample yields around 130,000 distinct CDR3 sequences; roughly 32% were counted once. Approximately 0.9% of the sample comes from the top ten. Source material: central memory CD4+ T cells from blood. The cell subset or site label, as the study defines it: central memory, CD45RA- CD27+. The receptors shown here come from a human donor in good health.

This clonotype was picked up a small number of times. J is TRBJ2-7 and V is TRBV12-3 or TRBV12-4, with D tentatively TRBD1 or TRBD2 (5 bases each). This CDR3 is 15 amino acids long. With 7 bases removed from V and 2 bases from J, the gap between germline ends came to 18 bases. Here the CDR3 DNA reads TGTGCCAGCATGGGACCAGGGACGGGGACCTACGAGCAGTACTTC. This translates into CASMGPGTGTYEQYF.

This clonotype was counted many times. This chain uses TRBV20-1 with TRBJ2-7, with 11 positions matching TRBD1. V lost 6 bases to trimming and J lost 3 bases; unmatched junction nucleotides: 16. The germline V gene encodes CDR1 DFQATT and CDR2 SNEGSKA (reference sequence). This CDR3 has 17 amino acids. The CDR3 coding sequence is TGCAGTGCACCCACAGGACAGGGGGCACAAAGACACTACGAGCAGTACTTC. Translated: CSAPTGQGAQRHYEQYF.

The chain is built from TRBV9 and TRBJ2-1, with D perhaps TRBD1 (7 bases). CDR3 length: 11 residues. Per germline, CDR1 SGDLS and CDR2 YYNGEE. V was cut by 7 bases and J by 7 bases, with 9 bases left in between. CDR3 in amino acids: CASQGGNEQFF. The CDR3, as DNA: TGTGCCAGCCAGGGGGGTAATGAGCAGTTCTTC. Drawing the rest from reference TRBV9 and TRBJ2-1, the complete variable domain is DSGVTQTPKHLITATGQRVTLRCSPRSGDLSVYWYQQSLDQGLQFLIQYYNGEERAKGNILERFSAQQFPDLHSELNLSSLELGDSALYFCASQGGNEQFFGPGTRLTVL.

This clonotype was detected a few times. The rearrangement uses TRBV14 and TRBJ2-7; 8 bases match TRBD2. The junction had 7 bases not matched to a gene; V was cut back by 5 bases and J by 4 bases. Germline-derived CDR1 and CDR2 are SGHDN and FVKESK. This CDR3 is built from 14 residues. CDR3 nucleotides: TGTGCCAGCAGCTCACTGGCGGGAGGTTACGAGCAGTACTTC. Amino acid sequence: CASSSLAGGYEQYF.

This chain uses TRBV19 with TRBJ2-3; 7 positions match TRBD2. The CDR3 has 14 residues. Germline trimming cut 6 bases from V and 8 bases from J; bases unmatched to any gene: 11. Per the germline V gene, CDR1 is LNHDA and CDR2 is SQIVND (reference sequence). As DNA, the CDR3 is TGTGCCAGTAGCTCAAGCGGGGTGTTGGGTACGCAGTATTTT. Its translation: CASSSSGVLGTQYF.

The chain uses TRBV14 and TRBJ2-5, with D perhaps matching TRBD2 (5 bases). The germline V gene encodes CDR1 SGHDN and CDR2 FVKESK. The CDR3 length is 15 residues. The germline V and J ends were trimmed by 4 bases and 2 bases, with 14 bases remaining between them. The CDR3 DNA is TGTGCCAGCAGCCTAAGACTTGGAGGACAAGAGACCCAGTACTTC. Residues: CASSLRLGGQETQYF.

This clonotype appeared a few times. V is TRBV16 and J is TRBJ1-5; TRBD1 matches 11 bases. V lost 4 bases to trimming and J lost 4 bases; unmatched junction nucleotides: 6. CDR1 KGHSY and CDR2 FQNENV come from the germline V gene. CDR3 length equals 16 residues. CDR3 in amino acids: CASSPLGDRGNQPQHF. The CDR3 DNA reads as TGTGCCAGCAGCCCCTTAGGGGACAGGGGGAATCAGCCCCAGCATTTT.

The sample holds a few counts of this clonotype. The CDR3 protein is CASSLQSNQPQHF. CDR3 sequence (DNA): TGTGCCAGCAGCTTACAAAGCAATCAGCCCCAGCATTTT. The chain joins TRBV7-2 to TRBJ1-5, with D hard to call. CDR1 and CDR2 from the germline V gene are SGHTA and FQGNSA. This CDR3 has 13 residues. V was pared by 2 bases and J by 1 base, with 3 bases between.

This clonotype was found a few times. V is TRBV5-5 and J is TRBJ2-1; TRBD1 or TRBD2 may be the D gene (5 bases each). Germline CDR1 SGHKS, CDR2 YYEKEE (reference sequence). The length of the CDR3 is 17 residues. Trimming cost V 0 bases and J 0 bases, with 13 bases left between them. CDR3: CASSLALRGTSYNEQFF. The CDR3 DNA is TGTGCCAGCAGCTTGGCGTTGAGGGGCACCTCCTACAATGAGCAGTTCTTC. Looking up the rest from reference TRBV5-5 and TRBJ2-1 gives the full variable domain: DAGVTQSPTHLIKTRGQQVTLRCSPISGHKSVSWYQQVLGQGPQFIFQYYEKEERGRGNFPDRFSARQFPNYSSELNVNALLLGDSALYLCASSLALRGTSYNEQFFGPGTRLTVL.

This chain connects TRBV9 to TRBJ1-4, with TRBD1 identical over 8 bases. CDR1 is SGDLS and CDR2 is YYNGEE in the germline V gene. The CDR3 runs to 15 residues. V was pared by 4 bases and J by 6 bases, with 8 bases of the junction left unmatched. This CDR3 reads CASSPRTGIDEKLFF. CDR3 in DNA: TGTGCCAGCAGCCCCCGGACAGGGATAGATGAAAAACTGTTTTTT.

This clonotype has only a few counts. The rearrangement links TRBV29-1 to TRBJ2-1, with D possibly matching TRBD1 (6 bases). In germline, CDR1 is SQVTM, CDR2 ANQGSEA. CDR3 length: 15 residues. Deletions cut 1 base from V and 0 bases from J, with 10 bases between. The CDR3 protein is CSVEGGQSSYNEQFF. In DNA, the CDR3 is TGCAGCGTTGAAGGCGGACAGAGCTCCTACAATGAGCAGTTCTTC.

This rearrangement joins TRBV27 to TRBJ2-1; the match to TRBD2 covers 13 bases. Unmatched junction bases numbered 9, after V lost 0 bases and J lost 4 bases. This CDR3 is built from 19 residues. Germline lookup yields CDR1 MNHEY and CDR2 SMNVEV (reference sequence). This chain's CDR3 is CASSLSRLAGGSTYNEQFF. DNA of the CDR3: TGTGCCAGCAGTTTATCGAGACTAGCGGGAGGTTCAACATACAATGAGCAGTTCTTC.

This chain joins TRBV3-1 and TRBJ2-4; TRBD1 aligns across 8 bases. CDR3 length: 20 residues. V was pared by 0 bases and J by 7 bases, with 20 bases of the junction left unmatched. CDR1 LGHDT and CDR2 YNNKEL come from the germline V gene (reference sequence). The DNA for the CDR3 is TGTGCCAGCAGCCAAGATCGGGTGCATGTACGACAGGGGAAGATTAACATTCAGTACTTC. Its protein product is CASSQDRVHVRQGKINIQYF.

This clonotype showed up just a few times. The CDR3 is CASSSGVNIQYF. The CDR3 DNA is TGTGCCAGCAGCTCAGGTGTAAACATTCAGTACTTC. V usage is TRBV28 and J usage is TRBJ2-4; D is unresolved. Germline loops: CDR1 MDHEN, CDR2 SYDVKM. V was shortened by 6 bases and J by 6 bases, with 9 bases between the two germline ends. The CDR3 is made up of 12 amino acids.

The chain is built from TRBV6-5 and TRBJ1-2; weak D call: TRBD1 (5 bases). The CDR3 is 14 residues long. The V gene lost 6 bases and the J gene lost 2 bases, with 13 bases spanning the gap. Germline assignment: CDR1 MNHEY and CDR2 SVGAGI. CDR3 nucleotides: TGTGCCAGCAGAAGGGACGCCAGCAACTATGGCTACACCTTC. Encoded protein: CASRRDASNYGYTF.

The CDR3 coding sequence is TGTGCCAGCAGAGCCCCAGGGGGAGGCTACACCTTC. It specifies CASRAPGGGYTF. The J gene is TRBJ1-2, the V gene TRBV6-5; TRBD1 matches at 7 bases. Looked up from germline, CDR1 is MNHEY and CDR2 is SVGAGI. This CDR3 region has 12 residues. J lost 8 bases, V lost 6 bases, and 6 bases had no gene match.

The genes are TRBV9 and TRBJ2-7; possibly TRBD2 for D (5 bases). Looked up from germline, CDR1 is SGDLS and CDR2 is YYNGEE. This CDR3 is built from 13 residues. V was clipped by 1 base and J by 6 bases, with 11 bases between them. CDR3 nucleotide sequence: TGTGCCAGCAGCGTAAGAATGGGGAGCGAGCAGTACTTC. Translating it yields CASSVRMGSEQYF.

The chain carries TRBV7-8 and TRBJ2-7; D possibly corresponds to TRBD1 (5 bases). CDR3 length: 13 amino acids. The V gene lost 3 bases and the J gene lost 3 bases, with 9 bases spanning the gap. CDR1 SGHVS and CDR2 FQNEAQ come from the germline V gene. CDR3 residues: CASSFSQGYEQYF. The CDR3 region has the DNA TGTGCCAGCAGCTTCTCTCAGGGCTACGAGCAGTACTTC. The full variable domain, with the rest looked up from reference TRBV7-8 and TRBJ2-7, is GAGVSQSPRYKVAKRGQDVALRCDPISGHVSLFWYQQALGQGPEFLTYFQNEAQLDKSGLPSDRFFAERPEGSVSTLKIQRTQQEDSAVYLCASSFSQGYEQYFGPGTRLTVT.

The J gene is TRBJ2-3, the V gene TRBV7-8, with no clear D. The CDR3 has 14 amino acids. Germline CDR1 is SGHVS and CDR2 is FQNEAQ. V was pared by 1 base and J by 1 base, with 6 bases between. The CDR3 DNA reads TGTGCCAGCAGCTTAGTTTTACGCACAGATACGCAGTATTTT. As protein: CASSLVLRTDTQYF.

The chain recombines TRBV20-1 with TRBJ1-4; perhaps TRBD1 as D (5 bases). CDR3 size: 15 residues. CDR1 is DFQATT and CDR2 is SNEGSKA in the germline V gene (reference sequence). Trimming took off 5 bases at V and 7 bases at J, with 20 bases between the two ends. For the CDR3, the DNA is TGCAGTGCTCCCCTGTGGGAGGGACGGTCTGAAAAACTGTTTTTT. Protein product: CSAPLWEGRSEKLFF.

This clonotype was counted between two and nine times. The chain links TRBV7-9 to TRBJ2-2; the match to TRBD2 covers 10 bases. The germline gives CDR1 SEHNR, CDR2 FQNEAQ (reference sequence). After removal of 6 bases from V and 4 bases from J, the junction contained 5 bases not matched to a gene. This CDR3 has 15 amino acids. CDR3 sequence reads: CASRSASGSTGELFF. The CDR3 nucleotides read TGTGCCAGCAGAAGTGCTAGCGGGAGCACCGGGGAGCTGTTTTTT. Variable domain in full (rest from reference TRBV7-9 and TRBJ2-2): DTGVSQNPRHKITKRGQNVTFRCDPISEHNRLYWYRQTLGQGPEFLTYFQNEAQLEKSRLLSDRFSAERPKGSFSTLEIQRTEQGDSAMYLCASRSASGSTGELFFGEGSRLTVL.

CDR3: CASSPRQNTEAFF. CDR3 nucleotides: TGTGCCAGCAGCCCACGGCAGAACACTGAAGCTTTCTTT. The J gene is TRBJ1-1, the V gene TRBV27, with D unresolved. The CDR3 has 13 amino acids. The germline gives CDR1 MNHEY, CDR2 SMNVEV (reference sequence). V was cut by 6 bases and J by 1 base, with 9 bases left in between.

The table lists this clonotype with a few counts. This chain joins TRBV5-1 and TRBJ1-2; 7 nucleotides line up with TRBD1. CDR3 length equals 15 residues. CDR1 and CDR2 (germline): SGHRS, YFSETQ. V lost 2 bases and J lost 4; bases outside the gene matches: 8. In nucleotides, the CDR3 is TGCGCCAGCAGCTTAGGAACAGGGGACAGCTATGGCTACACCTTC. As protein: CASSLGTGDSYGYTF. Drawing the rest from reference TRBV5-1 and TRBJ1-2, the complete variable domain is KAGVTQTPRYLIKTRGQQVTLSCSPISGHRSVSWYQQTPGQGLQFLFEYFSETQRNKGNFPGRFSGRQFSNSRSEMNVSTLELGDSALYLCASSLGTGDSYGYTFGSGTRLTVV.